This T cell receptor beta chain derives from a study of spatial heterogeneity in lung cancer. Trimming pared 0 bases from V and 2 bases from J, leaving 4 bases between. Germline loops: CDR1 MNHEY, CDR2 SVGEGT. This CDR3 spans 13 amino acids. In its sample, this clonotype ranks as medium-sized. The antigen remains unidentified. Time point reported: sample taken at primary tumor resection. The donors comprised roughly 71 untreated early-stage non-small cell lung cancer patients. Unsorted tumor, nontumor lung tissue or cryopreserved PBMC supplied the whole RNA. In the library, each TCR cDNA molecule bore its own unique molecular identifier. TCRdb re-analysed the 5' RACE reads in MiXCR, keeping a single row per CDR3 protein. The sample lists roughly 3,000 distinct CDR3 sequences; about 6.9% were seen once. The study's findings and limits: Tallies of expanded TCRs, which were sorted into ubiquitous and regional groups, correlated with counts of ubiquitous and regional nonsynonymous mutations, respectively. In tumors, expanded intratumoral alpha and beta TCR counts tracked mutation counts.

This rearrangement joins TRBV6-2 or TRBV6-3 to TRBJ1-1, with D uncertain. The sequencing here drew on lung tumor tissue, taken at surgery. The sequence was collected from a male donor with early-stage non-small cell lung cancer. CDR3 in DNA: TGTGCCAGCAGTTACTCGAAAAACACTGAAGCTTTCTTT. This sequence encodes CASSYSKNTEAFF.